This T cell receptor beta chain was sequenced during a study of blood T cells in healthy people across ages. Using a J-beta primer mix together with a sample-barcoded 5' primer, a second PCR was run for roughly 6 to 12 cycles. One entry per CDR3 protein, called by TCRdb with MiXCR from the 5' RACE reads. The sample lists 700,000 to 900,000 distinct CDR3 sequences; about 53% were seen once. This sequence originates from an elderly man in good health. Sequencing was performed on blood.

The CDR3 bases are TGTGCCAGCTTGTTCTACGAGCAGTACTTC. Its protein product is CASLFYEQYF. This sequence joins TRBV6-1 and TRBJ2-7; unclear D gene. The germline V gene has CDR1 MNHNS and CDR2 SASEGT. This CDR3 has 10 residues. Trimming shortened V by 8 bases and J by 3 bases, and 5 bases separated the two germline ends.